The 15 T cell receptor beta chains reported below all come from one sample, sequenced in a study of cytomegalovirus exposure and HLA in healthy donors. 60 Vbeta and 13 Jbeta primers were used in PCR. The assay was immunoSEQ multiplex PCR, and TCRdb's table has in-frame clones only and misses some. The sample shows 150,000 to 200,000 clones, approximately 71% of them seen only once. Sample: PBMCs. The receptor source for this set is a man younger than 35 in good health and CMV-seropositive.

The gene calls are TRBV2 and TRBJ2-3; 14 nucleotides line up with TRBD2. CDR1 is SNHLY, CDR2 FYNNEI, per germline. The length of the CDR3 is 17 residues. The V and J ends lost 7 bases and 1 base, in that order; junction bases with no gene match: 7. This chain's CDR3 is CASKGGTSGSRTDTQYF. In DNA, the CDR3 is TGTGCCAGCAAGGGGGGGACTAGCGGGAGTCGCACAGATACGCAGTATTTT.

The V call is TRBV7-9, the J call TRBJ1-4; D is perhaps TRBD1 (5 bases). The CDR3 is 15 residues long. Germline V lookup: CDR1 SEHNR, CDR2 FQNEAQ (reference sequence). Deletions cut 1 base from V and 8 bases from J, with 14 bases between. The CDR3 is CASSLGDRRGEKLFF. The CDR3, as DNA: TGTGCCAGCAGCTTAGGGGATCGACGGGGGGAAAAACTGTTTTTT.

V gene TRBV7-2 combines with J gene TRBJ1-2, with D maybe TRBD1 (5 bases). V lost 1 base, J lost 3 bases, and 15 bases lay in between. This CDR3 spans 16 amino acids. Per the germline V gene, CDR1 is SGHTA and CDR2 is FQGNSA. The CDR3 reads CASSLDSVQGYYGYTF. DNA of the CDR3: TGTGCCAGCAGCTTAGACTCGGTCCAGGGTTACTATGGCTACACCTTC.

The genes are TRBV4-1 and TRBJ2-7; the D gene is possibly TRBD1 (6 bases). The V gene's germline CDR1 is MGHRA and CDR2 YSYEKL. The CDR3 contains 15 residues. Trimming shortened V by 1 base and J by 6 bases, and 16 bases separated the two germline ends. CDR3 region: CASSQVRSGQTEQYF. The CDR3, as DNA: TGCGCCAGCAGCCAAGTGAGATCAGGACAGACCGAGCAGTACTTC.

The V and J genes are TRBV11-2 and TRBJ2-1, with TRBD2 as a possible D gene (5 bases). The germline V and J ends were trimmed by 3 bases and 9 bases, with 6 bases remaining between them. Per germline, CDR1 SGHAT and CDR2 FQNNGV. There are 11 residues in the CDR3. The CDR3, as DNA: TGTGCCAGCAGCTTCCGGGGTGAGCAGTTCTTC. Its translation: CASSFRGEQFF.

This chain connects TRBV6-5 to TRBJ1-1; 10 nucleotides match TRBD1. Germline trimming cut 4 bases from V and 6 bases from J; bases unmatched to any gene: 11. CDR1 and CDR2 (germline): MNHEY, SVGAGI. The length of the CDR3 is 16 residues. CDR3 residues: CASSLSGTGVKAEAFF. In nucleotides, the CDR3 is TGTGCCAGCAGTTTATCCGGGACAGGGGTAAAGGCTGAAGCTTTCTTT.

The CDR3 DNA is TGTGCCAGCAGCAACAGGGGGCAAGTGGGTCAGCCCCAGCATTTT. It encodes CASSNRGQVGQPQHF. V gene TRBV2 combines with J gene TRBJ1-5; 9 nucleotides agree with TRBD1. This CDR3 contains 15 residues. Trimming cost V 6 bases and J 6 bases; bases outside gene matches: 9. The germline CDR1 and CDR2 sequences are SNHLY and FYNNEI. The entire variable domain, with the rest obtained from reference TRBV2 and TRBJ1-5, is as follows: EPEVTQTPSHQVTQMGQEVILRCVPISNHLYFYWYRQILGQKVEFLVSFYNNEISEKSEIFDDQFSVERPDGSNFTLKIRSTKLEDSAMYFCASSNRGQVGQPQHFGDGTRLSIL.

This rearrangement joins TRBV10-3 to TRBJ1-1; no reliable D call. The CDR3 consists of 13 residues. Germline V gives CDR1 ENHRY, CDR2 SYGVKD. V was cut by 0 bases and J by 9 bases, with 11 bases left in between. The CDR3 sequence is CAISESDSTQAFF. For the CDR3, the DNA is TGTGCCATCAGTGAGTCGGACTCAACCCAAGCTTTCTTT.

The chain combines TRBV2 with TRBJ2-3, with D unclear. From germline, CDR1 is SNHLY and CDR2 FYNNEI. The CDR3 spans 15 residues. The V and J ends lost 3 bases and 1 base respectively, with 11 bases between them. The CDR3, as DNA: TGTGCCAGCAGTGACGGCGCGGCTGGCACAGATACGCAGTATTTT. This codes for CASSDGAAGTDTQYF.

The rearrangement uses TRBV2 and TRBJ2-3; perhaps TRBD2 as D (5 bases). Per the germline V gene, CDR1 is SNHLY and CDR2 is FYNNEI. There are 13 residues in the CDR3. With 8 bases removed from V and 1 base from J, the gap between germline ends came to 10 bases. The chain's CDR3 is CASGDGGTDTQYF. CDR3 coding DNA: TGTGCCAGCGGCGACGGGGGCACAGATACGCAGTATTTT.

Only one count was recorded for this clone. The rearrangement links TRBV4-1 to TRBJ2-5; 8 bases are shared with TRBD1. The J call may be mistaken, given a closer DNA end match to TRBJ2-7. This CDR3 has 15 amino acids. Per germline, CDR1 MGHRA and CDR2 YSYEKL. The CDR3 spells CASSVAGQETYEQYF. The CDR3 region has the DNA TGCGCCAGCAGCGTGGCGGGACAGGAGACCTACGAGCAGTACTTC.

This chain links TRBV18 with TRBJ2-2; TRBD1 might be the D (5 bases). With 3 bases removed from V and 4 bases from J, the gap between germline ends came to 15 bases. Per germline, CDR1 KGHSH and CDR2 LQKENI. The CDR3 has 16 amino acids. This chain's CDR3 is CASSPGFVTATGELFF. The CDR3 DNA follows: TGTGCCAGCTCACCGGGCTTCGTGACAGCCACCGGGGAGCTGTTTTTT.

The V and J genes are TRBV6-1 and TRBJ2-7, with 8 bases that match TRBD2. The CDR3 has 17 amino acids. From germline, CDR1 is MNHNS and CDR2 SASEGT. Trimming cost V 3 bases and J 1 base; bases outside gene matches: 11. CDR3 amino acids: CASSEFDLASGSYEQYF. CDR3 coding DNA: TGTGCCAGCAGTGAGTTTGATTTGGCTAGCGGGTCCTACGAGCAGTACTTC.

The chain joins TRBV5-1 to TRBJ2-1, with D tentatively TRBD2 (5 bases). Germline CDR1 is SGHRS and CDR2 is YFSETQ. With 4 bases removed from V and 9 bases from J, the gap between germline ends came to 14 bases. The CDR3 covers 13 residues. CDR3 amino acids: CASSLVPAAEQFF. The CDR3 DNA is TGCGCCAGCAGCCTCGTCCCAGCGGCTGAGCAGTTCTTC. Based on the CDR3 plus reference TRBV5-1 and TRBJ2-1, the full variable domain is KAGVTQTPRYLIKTRGQQVTLSCSPISGHRSVSWYQQTPGQGLQFLFEYFSETQRNKGNFPGRFSGRQFSNSRSEMNVSTLELGDSALYLCASSLVPAAEQFFGPGTRLTVL.

This sequence joins TRBV5-6 and TRBJ2-7; tentatively, D is TRBD1 (6 bases). The CDR3 is 15 amino acids. The germline V and J ends were trimmed by 1 base and 2 bases, with 13 bases remaining between them. Germline V lookup: CDR1 SGHDT, CDR2 YYEEEE. The CDR3 loop reads CASSLSPDSPYEQYF. The CDR3 DNA is TGTGCCAGCAGCTTGAGTCCGGACAGCCCCTACGAGCAGTACTTC.